Detailed here is one T cell receptor beta chain. The data were obtained in a study of early T cells in non-severe SARS-CoV-2 infection. Each single cDNA molecule received a unique molecular identifier. TCRdb ran MiXCR on the 5' RACE reads and lists one entry per CDR3 protein. The table records tens of thousands of distinct CDR3 sequences, 13% of them present only once. The TCR comes from an adult who was a healthcare worker with PCR-confirmed SARS-CoV-2 infection or an uninfected control (not recorded which). Sequencing was done on a sample of whole blood.

The CDR3 nucleotides read TGTGCTAGTCAGGACCGCTCCTCGGATGGCTACACCTTC. It encodes CASQDRSSDGYTF. This chain links TRBV2 with TRBJ1-2; D gene uncertain. The CDR3 sequence is 13 residues long. CDR1 and CDR2 from the germline V gene are SNHLY and FYNNEI.